This passage covers 26 T cell receptor beta chains from one sample sequenced in a study of T cell changes during pregnancy in multiple sclerosis. Sequenced by immunoSEQ multiplex PCR; TCRdb stores in-frame clones only, minus some. The table records roughly 100,000 clones, under 95% of them present only once. The specimen comprised peripheral blood, sampled after pregnancy. These receptors all come from a female donor with multiple sclerosis, enrolled in a pregnancy study.

This sequence joins TRBV7-2 and TRBJ2-5, with TRBD1 matching over 7 bases. Germline loops: CDR1 SGHTA, CDR2 FQGNSA. The ends lost 5 bases at V and 4 bases at J; junction bases unmatched: 4. The CDR3 has 13 amino acids. CDR3 protein: CASSKQGRETQYF. The CDR3 DNA sequence: TGTGCCAGCAGCAAACAGGGGCGAGAGACCCAGTACTTC. The full variable domain, its missing parts supplied by reference TRBV7-2 and TRBJ2-5, is GAGVSQSPSNKVTEKGKDVELRCDPISGHTALYWYRQSLGQGLEFLIYFQGNSAPDKSGLPSDRFSAERTGGSVSTLTIQRTQQEDSAVYLCASSKQGRETQYFGPGTRLLVL.

The rearrangement uses TRBV2 and TRBJ1-3; no reliable D call. The CDR3 has 12 amino acids. CDR1 is SNHLY and CDR2 is FYNNEI in the germline V gene. The V and J ends lost 10 bases and 10 bases respectively, with 17 bases between them. The CDR3 protein is CATGRGLTTIYF. The CDR3 nucleotides are TGTGCCACCGGACGGGGTCTAACAACCATATATTTT.

This clone has just a few counts. The chain couples TRBV7-9 to TRBJ1-1; no firm D call. This CDR3 contains 14 residues. Trimming took 2 bases from V and 4 from J, leaving 11 bases between them. Looked up from germline, CDR1 is SEHNR and CDR2 is FQNEAQ (reference sequence). Here the CDR3 DNA reads TGTGCCAGCAGCTTAATACGGATAGCCACTGAAGCTTTCTTT. Translating it yields CASSLIRIATEAFF. The variable domain in full, completed from reference TRBV7-9 and TRBJ1-1, reads DTGVSQNPRHKITKRGQNVTFRCDPISEHNRLYWYRQTLGQGPEFLTYFQNEAQLEKSRLLSDRFSAERPKGSFSTLEIQRTEQGDSAMYLCASSLIRIATEAFFGQGTRLTVV.

The V call is TRBV5-1, the J call TRBJ2-2; 7 positions agree with TRBD1. The CDR3 length is 18 residues. Per the germline V gene, CDR1 is SGHRS and CDR2 is YFSETQ. V shed 4 bases, J shed 6 bases, and the junction held 18 bases outside the gene matches. The CDR3 here is CASSGALDRVKSPGELFF. The CDR3, as DNA: TGCGCCAGCAGCGGAGCACTCGACAGGGTTAAATCACCCGGGGAGCTGTTTTTT.

The chain is built from TRBV28 and TRBJ2-7, with D possibly matching TRBD2 (5 bases). This CDR3 has 11 residues. Germline lookup yields CDR1 MDHEN and CDR2 SYDVKM. V shed 7 bases and J shed 1 base, with 5 bases lying between them. In DNA, the CDR3 is TGTGCCAGCACGGGGTCCTACGAGCAGTACTTC. Residues: CASTGSYEQYF.

The J gene is TRBJ1-1, the V gene TRBV5-1, with TRBD1 as a possible D gene (5 bases). V was cut by 3 bases and J by 5 bases, with 14 bases left in between. The length of the CDR3 is 14 residues. Germline CDR1 SGHRS, CDR2 YFSETQ. The CDR3 region has the DNA TGCGCCAGCAGCTCCCTGACGGGGGGGACTGAAGCTTTCTTT. Translating gives CASSSLTGGTEAFF. Based on the CDR3 plus reference TRBV5-1 and TRBJ1-1, the full variable domain is KAGVTQTPRYLIKTRGQQVTLSCSPISGHRSVSWYQQTPGQGLQFLFEYFSETQRNKGNFPGRFSGRQFSNSRSEMNVSTLELGDSALYLCASSSLTGGTEAFFGQGTRLTVV.

This clone came up once. This sequence joins TRBV5-6 and TRBJ2-1; 8 nucleotides agree with TRBD1. Germline assignment: CDR1 SGHDT and CDR2 YYEEEE. J gave up 6 bases and V 2 bases, and 10 bases lay outside the gene matches. This CDR3 comprises 16 residues. This chain's CDR3 is CASSFGRGDRGNEQFF. CDR3 sequence (DNA): TGTGCCAGCAGCTTTGGGCGGGGAGACAGGGGCAATGAGCAGTTCTTC. The full variable domain, with the rest looked up from reference TRBV5-6 and TRBJ2-1, is DAGVTQSPTHLIKTRGQQVTLRCSPKSGHDTVSWYQQALGQGPQFIFQYYEEEERQRGNFPDRFSGHQFPNYSSELNVNALLLGDSALYLCASSFGRGDRGNEQFFGPGTRLTVL.

The rearrangement links TRBV6-6 to TRBJ2-7, with TRBD1 matching over 9 bases. The CDR3 is 12 amino acids. The germline gives CDR1 MNHNY, CDR2 SVGAGI (reference sequence). With 8 bases clipped from V and 4 bases from J, the junction kept 3 bases outside the gene matches. The CDR3 protein is CASGTGQYEQYF. The CDR3 DNA sequence: TGTGCCAGCGGGACAGGGCAATACGAGCAGTACTTC.

V is TRBV6-5 and J is TRBJ2-7; maybe TRBD2 (5 bases). Germline loops: CDR1 MNHEY, CDR2 SVGAGI. The V end was cut by 6 bases, the J end by 0 bases, with 12 bases between. The CDR3 runs 14 residues. The CDR3 DNA is TGTGCCAGCAGGCGAGGGAAAAGCTCCTACGAGCAGTACTTC. Protein product: CASRRGKSSYEQYF.

The V gene is TRBV21-1, the J gene TRBJ2-7; the D segment call TRBD2 is taken from the table without a DNA check. TRBV21-1 counts as a pseudogene. The CDR3 extends over 16 amino acids. The CDR3 nucleotides read TGTGCCAGCAGGCATCGTTTAGCTACACGGTTAGACGAGCAGTACTTC. Translating it yields CASRHRLATRLDEQYF.

This rearrangement joins TRBV15 to TRBJ2-1; a weak D match, TRBD2 (7 bases). The germline gives CDR1 LNHNV, CDR2 YYDKDF (reference sequence). The V end was cut by 2 bases, the J end by 8 bases, with 13 bases between. This CDR3 is 14 amino acids long. CDR3 amino acids: CATSRQQGGDEQFF. The CDR3 DNA reads TGTGCCACCAGCAGACAACAAGGGGGGGATGAGCAGTTCTTC. The whole variable domain, remainder taken from reference TRBV15 and TRBJ2-1, is DAMVIQNPRYQVTQFGKPVTLSCSQTLNHNVMYWYQQKSSQAPKLLFHYYDKDFNNEADTPDNFQSRRPNTSFCFLDIRSPGLGDTAMYLCATSRQQGGDEQFFGPGTRLTVL.

V and J are TRBV7-9 and TRBJ1-2, with 7 bases identical to TRBD1. The germline gives CDR1 SEHNR, CDR2 FQNEAQ (reference sequence). The V gene end was trimmed by 5 bases and the J gene end by 2 bases; junction bases not matched to a gene: 5. The CDR3 is 14 amino acids. CDR3 DNA: TGTGCCAGCAGCCCCGGGACAGCAAACTATGGCTACACCTTC. Its translation is CASSPGTANYGYTF.

The chain links TRBV7-2 to TRBJ2-5; 12 nucleotides align to TRBD2. V was pared by 3 bases and J by 5 bases, with 7 bases of the junction left unmatched. CDR3 length equals 16 residues. Germline-derived CDR1 and CDR2 are SGHTA and FQGNSA. The CDR3 is CASSFPSGGARETQYF. CDR3 coding DNA: TGTGCCAGCAGCTTCCCTAGCGGGGGGGCACGGGAGACCCAGTACTTC.

The chain has TRBV18 and TRBJ2-1; 9 bases map to TRBD1. There are 15 residues in the CDR3. V gave up 6 bases and J gave up 5 bases; unmatched junction bases: 8. Germline V lookup: CDR1 KGHSH, CDR2 LQKENI. In DNA, the CDR3 is TGTGCCAGCTCTAGGGACAGGGCTACCCACAATGAGCAGTTCTTC. It yields the protein CASSRDRATHNEQFF.

Only a few counts were recorded for this clone. This rearrangement joins TRBV27 to TRBJ1-2; 9 positions agree with TRBD1. This CDR3 contains 14 residues. Trimming at V came to 1 base and at J to 8 bases, leaving 5 bases not matched to a gene. The germline V gene encodes CDR1 MNHEY and CDR2 SMNVEV (reference sequence). The CDR3 protein is CASSLYGTGPGYTF. CDR3 DNA sequence: TGTGCCAGCAGTTTATATGGGACAGGGCCCGGCTACACCTTC.

The chain is built from TRBV4-1 and TRBJ2-3; possible D gene TRBD1, 6 bases. Germline assignment: CDR1 MGHRA and CDR2 YSYEKL. V gave up 2 bases and J gave up 1 base, with 13 bases separating them. This CDR3 region has 16 residues. CDR3 DNA: TGCGCCAGCAGCCAAACGAGGGACACACGCACAGATACGCAGTATTTT. Amino acid sequence: CASSQTRDTRTDTQYF.

The V gene is TRBV7-2, the J gene TRBJ1-1; D remains ambiguous. CDR3 length equals 11 residues. Germline V gives CDR1 SGHTA, CDR2 FQGNSA. V lost 5 bases and J 3 bases, leaving 4 bases between the germline ends. In DNA form, the CDR3 reads TGTGCCAGCAGCCGCGACACTGAAGCTTTCTTT. Residues: CASSRDTEAFF.

This rearrangement joins TRBV28 to TRBJ2-1, with TRBD2 matching 12 bases. The CDR3 spans 18 residues. The germline CDR1 and CDR2 sequences are MDHEN and SYDVKM. The V and J ends lost 2 bases and 7 bases, in that order; junction bases with no gene match: 12. CDR3 residues: CASSLGLAGLRAWNEQFF. For the CDR3, the DNA is TGTGCCAGCAGTTTAGGACTAGCGGGACTGCGAGCGTGGAATGAGCAGTTCTTC.

The chain combines TRBV20-1 with TRBJ2-3, with unresolved D. Deletions cut 1 base from V and 11 bases from J, with 7 bases between. Germline V gene sequence: CDR1 DFQATT, CDR2 SNEGSKA (reference sequence). The CDR3 totals 10 residues. The CDR3 loop reads CSARAPLQYF. The CDR3 coding sequence is TGCAGTGCTAGAGCCCCCTTGCAGTATTTT.

The rearrangement uses TRBV10-3 and TRBJ2-7, with D perhaps matching TRBD1 (6 bases). Germline CDR1 ENHRY, CDR2 SYGVKD. The CDR3 runs to 15 residues. V was shortened by 8 bases and J by 2 bases, with 19 bases between the two germline ends. This chain's CDR3 is CAIQDRGQTTYEQYF. The CDR3 DNA is TGTGCCATCCAAGATAGAGGACAGACGACCTACGAGCAGTACTTC.

The genes are TRBV5-6 and TRBJ2-2, with D possibly matching TRBD2 (6 bases). The germline CDR1 and CDR2 sequences are SGHDT and YYEEEE. This CDR3 has 13 amino acids. The germline V and J ends were trimmed by 3 bases and 13 bases, with 16 bases remaining between them. CDR3: CASSSLGEVGLFF. In nucleotides, the CDR3 is TGTGCCAGCAGCTCACTAGGGGAGGTTGGGCTGTTTTTT. Combining the CDR3 with reference TRBV5-6 and TRBJ2-2 gives the whole variable domain DAGVTQSPTHLIKTRGQQVTLRCSPKSGHDTVSWYQQALGQGPQFIFQYYEEEERQRGNFPDRFSGHQFPNYSSELNVNALLLGDSALYLCASSSLGEVGLFFGEGSRLTVL.

The rearrangement joins TRBV5-4 to TRBJ1-4; D is undetermined. Germline CDR1 SGHNT, CDR2 YYREEE (reference sequence). This CDR3 comprises 16 residues. Trimming removed 3 bases from V and 8 bases from J, with 20 bases in between. The CDR3 here is CASSSDLTVAGEKLFF. The DNA of the CDR3 is TGTGCCAGCAGCTCGGACCTGACCGTAGCGGGGGAAAAACTGTTTTTT.

This clone has a single count. V gene TRBV5-1 combines with J gene TRBJ2-7, with D possibly being TRBD1 (5 bases). CDR1 is SGHRS, CDR2 YFSETQ, per germline. The V and J ends lost 2 bases and 5 bases respectively, with 11 bases between them. CDR3 size: 13 residues. The CDR3 spells CASSFQGIDEQYF. In nucleotides, the CDR3 is TGCGCCAGCAGCTTTCAGGGTATTGACGAGCAGTACTTC. Full variable domain (remainder filled in from reference TRBV5-1 and TRBJ2-7): KAGVTQTPRYLIKTRGQQVTLSCSPISGHRSVSWYQQTPGQGLQFLFEYFSETQRNKGNFPGRFSGRQFSNSRSEMNVSTLELGDSALYLCASSFQGIDEQYFGPGTRLTVT.

This sequence joins TRBV30 and TRBJ2-3; possibly TRBD2 for D (5 bases). Germline-derived CDR1 and CDR2 are GTSNPN and SVGIG (reference sequence). CDR3 length: 14 amino acids. The V end was cut by 2 bases, the J end by 8 bases, with 17 bases between. The CDR3 reads CAWSPWTGIGTQYF. In DNA form, the CDR3 reads TGTGCCTGGAGTCCTTGGACGGGGATTGGTACGCAGTATTTT.

This clone was observed once. The chain joins TRBV9 to TRBJ1-4, with TRBD1 matching 8 bases. The trim removed 0 bases at V and 12 bases at J, leaving 10 bases unmatched. This CDR3 contains 15 residues. Germline loops: CDR1 SGDLS, CDR2 YYNGEE. The CDR3 reads CASSVAGQGPAELFF. Written as DNA, the CDR3 is TGTGCCAGCAGCGTAGCCGGACAGGGCCCTGCGGAACTGTTTTTT. Supplemented by reference TRBV9 and TRBJ1-4, the full variable domain reads DSGVTQTPKHLITATGQRVTLRCSPRSGDLSVYWYQQSLDQGLQFLIQYYNGEERAKGNILERFSAQQFPDLHSELNLSSLELGDSALYFCASSVAGQGPAELFFGSGTQLSVL.

This clone has a single count. This chain links TRBV7-9 with TRBJ2-7; TRBD1 matches 10 bases. The CDR3 has 14 residues. V trimming: 5 bases; J trimming: 3 bases; junction bases outside the gene matches: 4. Germline values: CDR1 SEHNR, CDR2 FQNEAQ (reference sequence). The CDR3 is CASSPRDRGYEQYF. The CDR3 DNA follows: TGTGCCAGCAGCCCCCGGGACAGGGGCTACGAGCAGTACTTC. The full variable domain, its missing parts supplied by reference TRBV7-9 and TRBJ2-7, is DTGVSQNPRHKITKRGQNVTFRCDPISEHNRLYWYRQTLGQGPEFLTYFQNEAQLEKSRLLSDRFSAERPKGSFSTLEIQRTEQGDSAMYLCASSPRDRGYEQYFGPGTRLTVT.